The table lists the clone carrying this T cell receptor (beta chain) with a few counts. The sample belongs to a study of cytomegalovirus exposure and HLA in healthy donors. Amplification used 60 Vbeta primers and 13 Jbeta primers. Some clones are missing from TCRdb's copy, which holds only in-frame ones; the method was immunoSEQ multiplex PCR. The sample lists under 200,000 clones, roughly 80% occurring once. CDR1 and CDR2 from the germline V gene are MNHNS and SASEGT. The CDR3 covers 14 residues. V shed 9 bases, J shed 4 bases, and the junction held 6 bases outside the gene matches. Sequenced sample: PBMCs. The sequence was obtained from a woman aged 50 to 60 in good health and CMV-seronegative. V and J are TRBV6-1 and TRBJ1-3, with TRBD1 identical over 10 bases. This chain's CDR3 is CARKGTGAGNTIYF. For the CDR3, the DNA is TGTGCCAGAAAGGGGACAGGGGCGGGAAACACCATATATTTT.